Following are 22 T cell receptor beta chains from one sample sequenced in a study of OX40 agonist ivuxolimab in advanced cancers. Data came from immunoSEQ multiplex PCR; TCRdb stores just in-frame clones and leaves some out. Of several thousand clones in the sample, roughly 63% are singletons; the top ten hold roughly 18%. The source material was CD4+ or CD8+ T cells sorted from blood, sampled in a trial of the OX40 agonist ivuxolimab. These receptors were collected from an adult with an advanced solid tumor such as melanoma, head and neck, liver or kidney cancer.

This clone was seen more than once but under ten times. The CDR3 loop is CASSSEAGYSNQPQHF. In DNA form, the CDR3 reads TGTGCCAGCAGCTCAGAGGCCGGATATAGCAATCAGCCCCAGCATTTT. V is TRBV7-6 and J is TRBJ1-5; D gene unclear. Trimming removed 4 bases at V and 0 bases at J, with 13 bases between. The CDR3 has 16 residues. Germline V lookup: CDR1 SGHVS, CDR2 FNYEAQ.

This chain connects TRBV29-1 to TRBJ1-1; D remains unclear. Deletions cut 4 bases from V and 3 bases from J, with 12 bases between. In germline, CDR1 is SQVTM, CDR2 ANQGSEA. This CDR3 has 13 amino acids. The chain's CDR3 is CSVAPGGYTEAFF. Here the CDR3 DNA reads TGCAGCGTTGCGCCGGGCGGCTACACTGAAGCTTTCTTT.

The rearrangement uses TRBV27 and TRBJ2-3; unclear D gene. Germline CDR1 reads MNHEY; CDR2 reads SMNVEV (reference sequence). Trimming left V 7 bases short and J 4 bases short, with 9 bases between. The CDR3 has 12 residues. CDR3 nucleotides: TGTGCCAGCATCTCACCCGCAGATACGCAGTATTTT. Amino acid sequence: CASISPADTQYF.

This clone was seen more than once but under ten times. This rearrangement joins TRBV9 to TRBJ2-4; 7 bases are shared with TRBD1. The J segment lost 7 bases and the V segment lost 3 bases, leaving 10 bases of the junction unmatched. Germline assignment: CDR1 SGDLS and CDR2 YYNGEE. The CDR3 spans 15 residues. The CDR3 DNA follows: TGTGCCAGCAGCGCAATGACAGGGATTGCGAACATTCAGTACTTC. Translated: CASSAMTGIANIQYF.

The chain joins TRBV6-5 to TRBJ2-5; the match to TRBD2 covers 7 bases. Germline CDR1 and CDR2: MNHEY and SVGAGI. The CDR3 consists of 13 residues. V was pared by 8 bases and J by 3 bases, with 6 bases of the junction left unmatched. CDR3: CASPPRGEETQYF. In nucleotides, the CDR3 is TGTGCCAGCCCGCCCCGGGGGGAAGAGACCCAGTACTTC.

This chain joins TRBV5-5 and TRBJ1-5; no clear D. The CDR3 contains 15 residues. V lost 4 bases and J lost 4, with 15 bases in between. The germline CDR1 and CDR2 sequences are SGHKS and YYEKEE (reference sequence). CDR3 coding DNA: TGTGCCAGCAGCCGGGTGGGAGACCCGAATCAGCCCCAGCATTTT. Residues: CASSRVGDPNQPQHF. Drawing the rest from reference TRBV5-5 and TRBJ1-5, the complete variable domain is DAGVTQSPTHLIKTRGQQVTLRCSPISGHKSVSWYQQVLGQGPQFIFQYYEKEERGRGNFPDRFSARQFPNYSSELNVNALLLGDSALYLCASSRVGDPNQPQHFGDGTRLSIL.

The chain links TRBV4-1 to TRBJ1-1, with 9 bases aligning to TRBD1. Per germline, CDR1 MGHRA and CDR2 YSYEKL. There are 15 residues in the CDR3. V gave up 8 bases and J gave up 0 bases; unmatched junction bases: 7. The CDR3 is CASSQGAGMNTEAFF. CDR3 DNA sequence: TGCGCCAGCTCACAGGGGGCAGGGATGAACACTGAAGCTTTCTTT.

The V gene is TRBV7-6, the J gene TRBJ2-5, with D perhaps matching TRBD1 (5 bases). Germline loops: CDR1 SGHVS, CDR2 FNYEAQ. Trimming stripped 1 base from V and 2 bases from J, with 14 bases between. The CDR3 covers 16 residues. CDR3 in DNA: TGTGCCAGCAGCTTAGAGCCAGGAAGACAGCAAGAGACCCAGTACTTC. Encoded protein: CASSLEPGRQQETQYF.

The genes are TRBV27 and TRBJ2-7, with D tentatively TRBD1 (5 bases). Trimming shortened V by 2 bases and J by 4 bases, and 15 bases separated the two germline ends. The germline V gene encodes CDR1 MNHEY and CDR2 SMNVEV (reference sequence). The CDR3 is made up of 15 amino acids. The CDR3 DNA reads as TGTGCCAGCAGTTTAAAGAACGCCAGGGCTTACGAGCAGTACTTC. This encodes CASSLKNARAYEQYF.

The rearrangement links TRBV9 to TRBJ1-1, with D uncertain. Trimming shortened V by 0 bases and J by 1 base, and 7 bases separated the two germline ends. Germline lookup yields CDR1 SGDLS and CDR2 YYNGEE. CDR3 length: 14 residues. This CDR3 reads CASSVAYRNTEAFF. In DNA form, the CDR3 reads TGTGCCAGCAGCGTAGCTTACAGGAACACTGAAGCTTTCTTT. The full variable domain, rest sourced from reference TRBV9 and TRBJ1-1, is DSGVTQTPKHLITATGQRVTLRCSPRSGDLSVYWYQQSLDQGLQFLIQYYNGEERAKGNILERFSAQQFPDLHSELNLSSLELGDSALYFCASSVAYRNTEAFFGQGTRLTVV.

This chain joins TRBV27 and TRBJ2-2; no reliable D call. The length of the CDR3 is 13 residues. The germline V gene encodes CDR1 MNHEY and CDR2 SMNVEV (reference sequence). The V end lost 3 bases, the J end lost 6 bases, and 8 bases lay between the germline ends. The CDR3 protein is CASSFLGSGELFF. In DNA form, the CDR3 reads TGTGCCAGCAGTTTTTTGGGGTCCGGGGAGCTGTTTTTT.

The chain joins TRBV2 to TRBJ2-5; TRBD2 matches at 10 bases. V was clipped by 7 bases and J by 4 bases; unmatched bases: 9. Germline V lookup: CDR1 SNHLY, CDR2 FYNNEI. This CDR3 contains 15 residues. The CDR3 DNA follows: TGTGCCAGCATCCGGAGAGTAGCGGGAGGAGAGACCCAGTACTTC. Protein: CASIRRVAGGETQYF.

The rearrangement links TRBV9 to TRBJ1-4; tentatively, D is TRBD1 (6 bases). The CDR3 spans 15 residues. Per the germline V gene, CDR1 is SGDLS and CDR2 is YYNGEE. V was shortened by 4 bases and J by 7 bases, with 17 bases between the two germline ends. CDR3 bases: TGTGCCAGCAGCTCCACAGGGAATGTGGGTGAAAAACTGTTTTTT. Its translation: CASSSTGNVGEKLFF. Together with reference TRBV9 and TRBJ1-4, the CDR3 gives the full variable domain: DSGVTQTPKHLITATGQRVTLRCSPRSGDLSVYWYQQSLDQGLQFLIQYYNGEERAKGNILERFSAQQFPDLHSELNLSSLELGDSALYFCASSSTGNVGEKLFFGSGTQLSVL.

V gene TRBV7-2 combines with J gene TRBJ2-5; tentative D call: TRBD2 (6 bases). The J call is in doubt because the DNA end fits TRBJ2-7 better. Germline-derived CDR1 and CDR2 are SGHTA and FQGNSA. The CDR3 contains 15 residues. The CDR3 DNA reads as TGTGCCAGCAGCTCCTCCCCCGGGGCGGGATACGAGCAGTACTTC. This sequence encodes CASSSSPGAGYEQYF.

The chain has TRBV11-2 and TRBJ1-1; D is undetermined. CDR1 and CDR2 (germline): SGHAT, FQNNGV. Trimming took off 1 base at V and 3 bases at J, with 6 bases between the two ends. The CDR3 totals 13 residues. The CDR3 protein is CASSLGPDTEAFF. In DNA, the CDR3 is TGTGCCAGCAGCTTAGGTCCGGACACTGAAGCTTTCTTT.

This clone occurred once. J is TRBJ1-4 and V is TRBV5-6, with D uncertain. Germline CDR1 and CDR2: SGHDT and YYEEEE. The CDR3 is 15 amino acids. Trimming pared 3 bases from V and 0 bases from J, leaving 9 bases between. For the CDR3, the DNA is TGTGCCAGCAGCTGGTGGCATGCAACTAATGAAAAACTGTTTTTT. It specifies CASSWWHATNEKLFF.

The rearrangement joins TRBV27 to TRBJ2-5; D is ambiguous. Germline CDR1 MNHEY, CDR2 SMNVEV (reference sequence). The CDR3 is 12 amino acids. Trimming took 8 bases from V and 5 from J, leaving 12 bases between them. CDR3 sequence reads: CASGRLLETQYF. The CDR3 DNA follows: TGTGCCAGCGGCAGATTGCTTGAGACCCAGTACTTC.

The rearrangement joins TRBV5-6 to TRBJ1-6, with TRBD1 identical over 9 bases. Germline loops: CDR1 SGHDT, CDR2 YYEEEE. This CDR3 spans 15 amino acids. J gave up 11 bases and V 0 bases, and 6 bases lay outside the gene matches. The CDR3 spells CASSLVRDRETPLHF. The CDR3 DNA is TGTGCCAGCAGCTTGGTCCGGGACAGGGAAACACCCCTCCACTTT.

The rearrangement joins TRBV9 to TRBJ1-6; D is ambiguous. Germline V lookup: CDR1 SGDLS, CDR2 YYNGEE. CDR3 size: 14 residues. The ends were cut back, 3 bases at V and 8 bases at J, with 12 bases in the middle. As DNA, the CDR3 is TGTGCCAGCAGCGCGGGGAGGTCGGATTCACCCCTCCACTTT. Protein product: CASSAGRSDSPLHF.

The V and J genes are TRBV28 and TRBJ2-7; 10 bases are a match to TRBD2. Germline V gene sequence: CDR1 MDHEN, CDR2 SYDVKM. After removal of 6 bases from V and 2 bases from J, the junction contained 7 bases not matched to a gene. CDR3 length equals 15 residues. CDR3 region: CASRFRAGGTYEQYF. CDR3 bases: TGTGCCAGCAGGTTTCGAGCGGGAGGGACCTACGAGCAGTACTTC.

The chain combines TRBV5-4 with TRBJ1-1; maybe TRBD1 (5 bases). The V gene's germline CDR1 is SGHNT and CDR2 YYREEE (reference sequence). V was clipped by 0 bases and J by 5 bases, with 8 bases between them. This CDR3 has 13 residues. The CDR3 nucleotides are TGTGCCAGCAGCTTGGGACAGTATACTGAAGCTTTCTTT. Residues: CASSLGQYTEAFF.

V gene TRBV28 combines with J gene TRBJ2-7; 8 bases match TRBD2. After removal of 5 bases from V and 4 bases from J, the junction contained 4 bases not matched to a gene. The CDR3 extends over 13 amino acids. Germline V gene sequence: CDR1 MDHEN, CDR2 SYDVKM. CDR3 nucleotide sequence: TGTGCCAGCAGTGACTTAGCGGGGTACGAGCAGTACTTC. Protein: CASSDLAGYEQYF.